Each of the 15 T cell receptor beta chains below was sequenced from the same sample in a study of cytotoxic CD8 clonotypes in ibrutinib-treated CLL. TCRdb's copy holds only in-frame clones and misses some; the assay was immunoSEQ multiplex PCR. The sample has 190,000 or so clones; 72% are singletons. The source material was PBMCs, sampled after 24 months of ibrutinib treatment. The receptor source for this set is a human donor with chronic lymphocytic leukemia.

This chain connects TRBV5-4 to TRBJ1-1, with D perhaps TRBD1 (6 bases). The length of the CDR3 is 15 residues. From germline, CDR1 is SGHNT and CDR2 YYREEE (reference sequence). Trimming removed 2 bases at V and 1 base at J, with 12 bases between. The CDR3 loop is CASSFPRGANTEAFF. DNA of the CDR3: TGTGCCAGCAGCTTCCCAAGGGGGGCGAACACTGAAGCTTTCTTT.

This rearrangement joins TRBV4-3 to TRBJ2-7; no firm D call. CDR3 length equals 16 residues. The V and J ends lost 0 bases and 0 bases respectively, with 12 bases between them. Per germline, CDR1 LGHNA and CDR2 YSLEER. The CDR3 nucleotides are TGCGCCAGCAGCCAAGATGTGGCGAGCGCCTCCTACGAGCAGTACTTC. It translates to CASSQDVASASYEQYF.

The count of this clone is one. V is TRBV11-3 and J is TRBJ2-7, with a weak D call TRBD1 (6 bases). Germline V gene lookup returns CDR1 SGHNT and CDR2 YENEEA. The CDR3 is made up of 12 amino acids. Trimming shortened V by 5 bases and J by 4 bases, and 9 bases separated the two germline ends. CDR3: CASSVTGYEQYF. CDR3 coding DNA: TGTGCCAGCAGCGTCACAGGGTACGAGCAGTACTTC.

CDR3: CASSLTGQGVLGYTF. CDR3 nucleotides: TGTGCCAGCAGCCTCACCGGACAGGGGGTACTTGGCTACACCTTC. The V gene is TRBV7-2, the J gene TRBJ1-2, with 10 nucleotides matching TRBD1. Germline V gives CDR1 SGHTA, CDR2 FQGNSA. The CDR3 contains 15 residues. Unmatched junction bases numbered 10, after V lost 5 bases and J lost 7 bases. The entire variable domain, with the rest obtained from reference TRBV7-2 and TRBJ1-2, is as follows: GAGVSQSPSNKVTEKGKDVELRCDPISGHTALYWYRQSLGQGLEFLIYFQGNSAPDKSGLPSDRFSAERTGGSVSTLTIQRTQQEDSAVYLCASSLTGQGVLGYTFGSGTRLTVV.

The chain uses TRBV18 and TRBJ2-1, with 10 bases matching TRBD2. V shed 2 bases, J shed 3 bases, and the junction held 4 bases outside the gene matches. From germline, CDR1 is KGHSH and CDR2 LQKENI. The CDR3 spans 16 residues. The CDR3 region has the DNA TGTGCCAGCTCACCAGCCGTAGCGGGAGGCTACAATGAGCAGTTCTTC. Its translation is CASSPAVAGGYNEQFF.

The chain has TRBV7-9 and TRBJ2-1, with 9 bases fitting TRBD2. Germline V gives CDR1 SEHNR, CDR2 FQNEAQ (reference sequence). Trimming cost V 2 bases and J 7 bases; bases outside gene matches: 6. The CDR3 is made up of 15 amino acids. CDR3 bases: TGTGCCAGCAGCTTATTGGCGGGAGGGCTTAATGAGCAGTTCTTC. Its protein product is CASSLLAGGLNEQFF.

V and J are TRBV5-6 and TRBJ1-3, with D perhaps matching TRBD1 (6 bases). The CDR3 extends over 16 amino acids. CDR1 and CDR2 from the germline V gene are SGHDT and YYEEEE. V was clipped by 2 bases and J by 0 bases, with 12 bases between them. The CDR3 sequence: CASSFQGSLSGNTIYF. The CDR3 region has the DNA TGTGCCAGCAGCTTTCAGGGGAGTCTCTCTGGAAACACCATATATTTT.

This rearrangement joins TRBV7-7 to TRBJ2-5; no clear D gene. In germline, CDR1 is SSHAT, CDR2 FNYEAQ (reference sequence). V shed 0 bases and J shed 0 bases, with 8 bases lying between them. This CDR3 is built from 15 residues. The CDR3 is CASSLAEVDQETQYF. The CDR3 bases are TGTGCCAGCAGCTTAGCCGAGGTGGACCAAGAGACCCAGTACTTC.

In its sample, this clone was seen a few times. The chain uses TRBV2 and TRBJ1-1, with D unresolved. CDR1 is SNHLY and CDR2 is FYNNEI in the germline V gene. The CDR3 length is 12 residues. Trimming shortened V by 6 bases and J by 7 bases, and 12 bases separated the two germline ends. The CDR3 sequence: CASSQSPYEAFF. In DNA form, the CDR3 reads TGTGCCAGCAGCCAATCGCCTTATGAAGCTTTCTTT.

The rearrangement uses TRBV7-4 and TRBJ2-7, with D tentatively TRBD1 (7 bases). V was clipped by 2 bases and J by 3 bases, with 17 bases between them. The CDR3 spans 16 residues. In germline, CDR1 is SGHVT, CDR2 SQSDAQ. The CDR3 DNA follows: TGTGCCAGCAGCTTACTCCGACAGGGAGGTAACTACGAGCAGTACTTC. Translating it yields CASSLLRQGGNYEQYF.

This clone was counted once. The chain couples TRBV6-1 to TRBJ2-7, with D possibly TRBD2 on 5 matching bases. CDR3 length equals 15 residues. V was clipped by 4 bases and J by 3 bases, with 16 bases between them. Germline CDR1 and CDR2: MNHNS and SASEGT. CDR3 bases: TGTGCCAGCAGTGCCTCTAGAGGGTTTGGCTACGAGCAGTACTTC. It codes for CASSASRGFGYEQYF.

This chain connects TRBV6-5 to TRBJ2-7; D is uncertain. CDR3 length: 14 residues. Trimming removed 6 bases from V and 0 bases from J, with 12 bases in between. Germline values: CDR1 MNHEY, CDR2 SVGAGI. DNA for the CDR3: TGTGCCAGCAGGGCTGAAGGTAGCTCCTACGAGCAGTACTTC. It yields the protein CASRAEGSSYEQYF.

The chain employs TRBV6-6 and TRBJ1-2; TRBD1 matches 8 bases. CDR1 is MNHNY, CDR2 SVGAGI, per germline (reference sequence). The V gene end was trimmed by 5 bases and the J gene end by 3 bases; junction bases not matched to a gene: 5. The CDR3 extends over 14 amino acids. CDR3 nucleotide sequence: TGTGCCAGCAGTCGACAGGGGAGGGACTATGGCTACACCTTC. Its protein product is CASSRQGRDYGYTF.

In its sample, this clone was seen a few times. The rearrangement uses TRBV11-2 and TRBJ2-1; 11 bases are shared with TRBD2. With 5 bases clipped from V and 3 bases from J, the junction kept 3 bases outside the gene matches. The length of the CDR3 is 15 residues. Germline assignment: CDR1 SGHAT and CDR2 FQNNGV. The CDR3 is CASSTTSGNYNEQFF. CDR3 in DNA: TGTGCCAGCAGCACGACTAGCGGGAACTACAATGAGCAGTTCTTC. Using reference TRBV11-2 and TRBJ2-1 for the parts outside the CDR3, the full variable domain is EAGVAQSPRYKIIEKRQSVAFWCNPISGHATLYWYQQILGQGPKLLIQFQNNGVVDDSQLPKDRFSAERLKGVDSTLKIQPAKLEDSAVYLCASSTTSGNYNEQFFGPGTRLTVL.

This clone was counted a single time. The gene calls are TRBV15 and TRBJ1-1; D uncertain. Germline CDR1 reads LNHNV; CDR2 reads YYDKDF (reference sequence). V was shortened by 0 bases and J by 2 bases, with 4 bases between the two germline ends. CDR3 length equals 13 residues. The chain's CDR3 is CATSRDGNTEAFF. The CDR3 DNA sequence: TGTGCCACCAGCAGAGACGGTAACACTGAAGCTTTCTTT.